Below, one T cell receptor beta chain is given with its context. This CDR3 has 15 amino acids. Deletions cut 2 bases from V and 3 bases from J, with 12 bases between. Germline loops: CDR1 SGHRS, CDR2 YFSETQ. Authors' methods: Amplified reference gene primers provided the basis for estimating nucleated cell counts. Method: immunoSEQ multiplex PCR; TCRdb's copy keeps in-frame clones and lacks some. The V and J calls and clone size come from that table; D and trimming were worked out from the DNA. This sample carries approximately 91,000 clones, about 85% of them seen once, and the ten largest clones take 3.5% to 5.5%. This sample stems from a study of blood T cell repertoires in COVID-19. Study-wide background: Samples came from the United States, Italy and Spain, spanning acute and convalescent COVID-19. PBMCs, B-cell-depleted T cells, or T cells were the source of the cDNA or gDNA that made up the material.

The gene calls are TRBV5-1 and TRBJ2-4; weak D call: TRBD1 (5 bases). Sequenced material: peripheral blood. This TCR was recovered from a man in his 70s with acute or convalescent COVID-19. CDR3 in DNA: TGCGCCAGCAGCTTTCAGGGCCCACTCAAAAACATTCAGTACTTC. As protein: CASSFQGPLKNIQYF. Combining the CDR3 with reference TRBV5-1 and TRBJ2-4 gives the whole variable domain KAGVTQTPRYLIKTRGQQVTLSCSPISGHRSVSWYQQTPGQGLQFLFEYFSETQRNKGNFPGRFSGRQFSNSRSEMNVSTLELGDSALYLCASSFQGPLKNIQYFGAGTRLSVL.